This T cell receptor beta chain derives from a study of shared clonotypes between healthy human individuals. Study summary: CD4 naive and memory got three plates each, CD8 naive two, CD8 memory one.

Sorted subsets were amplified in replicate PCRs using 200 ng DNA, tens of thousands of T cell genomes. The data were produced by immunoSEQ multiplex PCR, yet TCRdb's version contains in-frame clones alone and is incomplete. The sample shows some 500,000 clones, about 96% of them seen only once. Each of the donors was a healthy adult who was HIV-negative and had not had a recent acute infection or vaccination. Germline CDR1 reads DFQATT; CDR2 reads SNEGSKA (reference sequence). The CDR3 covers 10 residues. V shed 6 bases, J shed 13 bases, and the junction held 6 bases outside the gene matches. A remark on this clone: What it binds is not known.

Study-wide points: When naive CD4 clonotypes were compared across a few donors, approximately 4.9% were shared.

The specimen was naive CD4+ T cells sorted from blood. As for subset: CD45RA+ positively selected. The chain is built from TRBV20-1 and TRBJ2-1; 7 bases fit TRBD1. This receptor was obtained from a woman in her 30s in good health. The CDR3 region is CSARQGPQFF. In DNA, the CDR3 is TGCAGTGCCAGACAGGGACCACAGTTCTTC.